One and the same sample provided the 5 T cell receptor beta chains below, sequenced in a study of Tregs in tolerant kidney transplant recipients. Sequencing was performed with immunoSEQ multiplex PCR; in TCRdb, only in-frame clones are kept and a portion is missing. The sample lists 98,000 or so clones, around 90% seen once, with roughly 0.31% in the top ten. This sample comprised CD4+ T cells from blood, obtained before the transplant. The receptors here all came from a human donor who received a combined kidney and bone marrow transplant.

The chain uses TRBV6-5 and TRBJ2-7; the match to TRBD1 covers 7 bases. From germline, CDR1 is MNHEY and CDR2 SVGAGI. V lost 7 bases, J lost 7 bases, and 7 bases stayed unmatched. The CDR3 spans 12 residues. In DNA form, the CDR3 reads TGTGCCAGCACAGACAGGGTAGGGGAGCAGTACTTC. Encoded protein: CASTDRVGEQYF.

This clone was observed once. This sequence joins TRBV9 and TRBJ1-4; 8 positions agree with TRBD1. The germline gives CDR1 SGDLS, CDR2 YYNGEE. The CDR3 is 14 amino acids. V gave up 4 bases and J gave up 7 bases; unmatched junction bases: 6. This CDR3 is CASSQTGDTEKLFF. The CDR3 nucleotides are TGTGCCAGCAGCCAGACAGGGGATACTGAAAAACTGTTTTTT.

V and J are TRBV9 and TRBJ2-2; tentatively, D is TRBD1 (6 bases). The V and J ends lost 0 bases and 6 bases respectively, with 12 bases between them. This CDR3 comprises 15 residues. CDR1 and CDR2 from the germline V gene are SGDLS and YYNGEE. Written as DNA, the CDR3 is TGTGCCAGCAGCGTAGATGTCAAGGGGGCCGGGGAGCTGTTTTTT. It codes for CASSVDVKGAGELFF.

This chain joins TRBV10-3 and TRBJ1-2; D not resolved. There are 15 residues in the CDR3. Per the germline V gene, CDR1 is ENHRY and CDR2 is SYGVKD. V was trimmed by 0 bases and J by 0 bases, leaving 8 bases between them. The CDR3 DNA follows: TGTGCCATCAGTGAGTCTGGGCAGCCTAACTATGGCTACACCTTC. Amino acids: CAISESGQPNYGYTF.

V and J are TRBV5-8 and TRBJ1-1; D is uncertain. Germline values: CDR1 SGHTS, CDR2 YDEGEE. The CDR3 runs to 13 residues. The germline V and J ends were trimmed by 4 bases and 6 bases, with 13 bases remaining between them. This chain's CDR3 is CASSQDREAEAFF. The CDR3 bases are TGTGCCAGCAGCCAGGACCGGGAGGCTGAAGCTTTCTTT.